The 11 T cell receptor beta chains given below trace back to one sample, sequenced in a study of neurological immune-mediated disorders. TCRdb re-analysed the 5' RACE reads in MiXCR, keeping a single row per CDR3 protein. The sample holds about 19,000 distinct CDR3 sequences, around 2.5% seen once. The material sequenced was PBMCs. The receptors come from a young woman with multiple sclerosis.

This clonotype was seen at least ten times. The chain uses TRBV20-1 and TRBJ1-5, with TRBD1 matching 9 bases. Germline CDR1 DFQATT, CDR2 SNEGSKA (reference sequence). The CDR3 totals 14 residues. V lost 3 bases, J lost 6 bases, and 6 bases stayed unmatched. The chain's CDR3 is CSAREGQGPQPQHF. The DNA of the CDR3 is TGCAGTGCTAGGGAGGGACAGGGTCCTCAGCCCCAGCATTTT.

In this sample, this clonotype turned up many times. The chain employs TRBV3-1 and TRBJ2-7; the D is unclear. The CDR3 is 13 residues long. V was shortened by 4 bases and J by 6 bases, with 13 bases between the two germline ends. The germline gives CDR1 LGHDT, CDR2 YNNKEL (reference sequence). Here the CDR3 DNA reads TGTGCCAGCAGCCCCTCCTATGTCGGCGAGCAGTACTTC. Its translation: CASSPSYVGEQYF.

This clonotype has a count of ten or more. J is TRBJ1-2 and V is TRBV20-1; 11 bases map to TRBD1. Germline V gene lookup returns CDR1 DFQATT and CDR2 SNEGSKA (reference sequence). With 1 base clipped from V and 0 bases from J, the junction kept 4 bases outside the gene matches. The CDR3 is 16 residues long. CDR3 sequence (DNA): TGCAGTGCTAGAGGCGGGACAGGGGGTACTAACTATGGCTACACCTTC. Its protein product is CSARGGTGGTNYGYTF.

This clonotype showed up many times. The genes are TRBV7-6 and TRBJ2-1; D is undetermined. Germline V gene data show CDR1 as SGHVS and CDR2 as FNYEAQ. The CDR3 runs to 13 residues. The V end lost 0 bases, the J end lost 2 bases, and 2 bases lay between the germline ends. CDR3: CASSLAAYNEQFF. The CDR3 DNA reads as TGTGCCAGCAGCTTAGCAGCCTACAATGAGCAGTTCTTC.

This clonotype was seen many times. This sequence joins TRBV20-1 and TRBJ1-1, with D maybe TRBD1 (5 bases). The CDR3 has 14 residues. Looked up from germline, CDR1 is DFQATT and CDR2 is SNEGSKA (reference sequence). V was clipped by 3 bases and J by 1 base, with 12 bases between them. The CDR3 DNA reads TGCAGTGCTAGTTTGGGGGATCCGAACACTGAAGCTTTCTTT. Its translation is CSASLGDPNTEAFF.

This clonotype was seen many times. The CDR3 loop is CSGSGLGTDTQYF. The CDR3 nucleotides are TGCAGTGGCAGCGGGCTGGGCACAGATACGCAGTATTTT. The rearrangement uses TRBV20-1 and TRBJ2-3, with TRBD2 as a possible D gene (6 bases). Trimming cost V 7 bases and J 1 base, with 12 bases left between them. This CDR3 comprises 13 residues. Germline V gene data show CDR1 as DFQATT and CDR2 as SNEGSKA (reference sequence).

This clonotype was detected ten times or more. V and J are TRBV3-1 and TRBJ1-2; D gene unclear. CDR1 LGHDT and CDR2 YNNKEL come from the germline V gene (reference sequence). This CDR3 contains 13 residues. V gave up 3 bases and J gave up 5 bases, with 10 bases separating them. CDR3: CASSHRVGYGYTF. The CDR3 nucleotides read TGTGCCAGCAGCCACCGTGTGGGGTATGGCTACACCTTC.

This clonotype was detected ten times or more. This sequence joins TRBV20-1 and TRBJ2-2; D possibly uses TRBD1 or TRBD2 (5 bases each). Per germline, CDR1 DFQATT and CDR2 SNEGSKA (reference sequence). V was cut by 6 bases and J by 2 bases, with 10 bases left in between. This CDR3 has 13 amino acids. The DNA of the CDR3 is TGCAGTGCGTCCGGGACCAACACCGGGGAGCTGTTTTTT. Translating gives CSASGTNTGELFF.

This clonotype was seen at least ten times. The V call is TRBV12-3 or TRBV12-4, the J call TRBJ2-7; a possible D gene is TRBD2 (6 bases). The length of the CDR3 is 14 residues. V lost 10 bases and J lost 3, with 19 bases in between. The CDR3 loop is CATRRAGTFYEQYF. The CDR3 bases are TGTGCCACCCGACGTGCGGGGACTTTCTACGAGCAGTACTTC.

Points on this clonotype: This may stem from a read error, because a much larger clone lies one nucleotide away. This rearrangement joins TRBV28 to TRBJ1-2; D unclear. This CDR3 is 14 amino acids long. Germline V gene lookup returns CDR1 MDHEN and CDR2 SYDVKM. The V gene lost 7 bases and the J gene lost 0 bases, with 12 bases spanning the gap. The CDR3 DNA follows: TGTGCCAGCAAGGTCCAGAGTACTAACTATGGCTACACCTTC. Translated, it gives CASKVQSTNYGYTF.

The table lists this clonotype with many counts. The V gene is TRBV20-1, the J gene TRBJ2-1, with D perhaps TRBD1 (5 bases). The CDR3 is made up of 13 amino acids. V gave up 5 bases and J gave up 1 base, with 9 bases separating them. The germline V gene encodes CDR1 DFQATT and CDR2 SNEGSKA (reference sequence). This CDR3 is CSAPKGSYNEQFF. Written as DNA, the CDR3 is TGCAGTGCTCCTAAGGGGTCCTACAATGAGCAGTTCTTC.